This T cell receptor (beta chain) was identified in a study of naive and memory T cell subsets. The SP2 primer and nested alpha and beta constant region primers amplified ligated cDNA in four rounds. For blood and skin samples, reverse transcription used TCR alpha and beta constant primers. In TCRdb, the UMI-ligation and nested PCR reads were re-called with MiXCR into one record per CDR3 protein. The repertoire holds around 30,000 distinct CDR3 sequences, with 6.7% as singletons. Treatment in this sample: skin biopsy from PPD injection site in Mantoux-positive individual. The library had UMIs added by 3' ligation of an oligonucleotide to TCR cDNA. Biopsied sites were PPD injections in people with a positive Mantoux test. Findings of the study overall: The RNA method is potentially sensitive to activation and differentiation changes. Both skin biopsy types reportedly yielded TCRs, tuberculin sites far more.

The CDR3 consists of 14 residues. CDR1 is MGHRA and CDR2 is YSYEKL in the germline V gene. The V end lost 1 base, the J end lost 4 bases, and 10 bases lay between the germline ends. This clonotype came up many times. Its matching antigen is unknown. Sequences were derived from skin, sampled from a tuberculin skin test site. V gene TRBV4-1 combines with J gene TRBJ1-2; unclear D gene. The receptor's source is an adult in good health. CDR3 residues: CASSQGAGSYGYTF. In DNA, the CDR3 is TGCGCCAGCAGCCAAGGTGCCGGAAGCTATGGCTACACCTTC.